This T cell receptor beta chain came from a study of cytomegalovirus exposure and HLA in healthy donors. Background on the study: It was reported in a later analysis that the 120 validation repertoires used the same platform as the approximately 670 first-cohort repertoires.

Clones were read by immunoSEQ multiplex PCR, and TCRdb kept only the in-frame ones, dropping some. The repertoire holds approximately 76,000 clones, with around 94% as singletons. Study findings and constraints: Subsequent analysis found a tendency for first-cohort TCR clusters to co-occur within the 120 or so validation repertoires.

Comment on this clone: The antigen is undetermined.

This TCR was recovered from a woman between 18 and 29 years old in good health and CMV-seropositive. Sequencing was performed on PBMCs.

DNA of the CDR3: TGTGCCAGCAGTTTATCGCGCCGGGAGTTTAGAAATGAGCAGTTCTTC. Protein sequence: CASSLSRREFRNEQFF. The gene calls are TRBV27 and TRBJ2-1, with D perhaps TRBD2 (6 bases). Germline-derived CDR1 and CDR2 are MNHEY and SMNVEV (reference sequence). V was cut by 0 bases and J by 7 bases, with 16 bases left in between. The CDR3 has 16 residues.